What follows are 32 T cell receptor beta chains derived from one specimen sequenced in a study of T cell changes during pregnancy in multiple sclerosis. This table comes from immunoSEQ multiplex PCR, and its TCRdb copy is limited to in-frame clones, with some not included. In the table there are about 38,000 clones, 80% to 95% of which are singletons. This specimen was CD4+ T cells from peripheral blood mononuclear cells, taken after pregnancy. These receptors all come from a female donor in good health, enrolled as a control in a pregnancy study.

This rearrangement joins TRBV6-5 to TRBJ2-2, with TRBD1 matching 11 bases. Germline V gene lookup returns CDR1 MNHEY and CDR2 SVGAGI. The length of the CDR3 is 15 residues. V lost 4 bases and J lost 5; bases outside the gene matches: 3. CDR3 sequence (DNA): TGTGCCAGCAGTTTCGGACAGGGGGCAACCGGGGAGCTGTTTTTT. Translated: CASSFGQGATGELFF.

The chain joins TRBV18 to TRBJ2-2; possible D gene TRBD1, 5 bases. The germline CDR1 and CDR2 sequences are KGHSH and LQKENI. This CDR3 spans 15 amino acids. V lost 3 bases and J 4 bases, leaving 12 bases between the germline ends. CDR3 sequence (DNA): TGTGCCAGCTCACCGGGCAGGGCGCCCACCGGGGAGCTGTTTTTT. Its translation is CASSPGRAPTGELFF.

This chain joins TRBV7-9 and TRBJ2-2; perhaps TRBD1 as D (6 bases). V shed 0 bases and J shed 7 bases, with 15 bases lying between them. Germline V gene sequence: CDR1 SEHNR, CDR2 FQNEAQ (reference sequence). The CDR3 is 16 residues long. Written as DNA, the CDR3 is TGTGCCAGCAGCTTAGCGCTGACAGGATTGAGCGGGGAGCTGTTTTTT. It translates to CASSLALTGLSGELFF.

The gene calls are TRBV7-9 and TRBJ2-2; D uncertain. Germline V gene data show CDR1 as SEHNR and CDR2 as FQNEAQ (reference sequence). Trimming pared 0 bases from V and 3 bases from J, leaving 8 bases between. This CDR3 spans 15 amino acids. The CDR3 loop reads CASSLANRYTGELFF. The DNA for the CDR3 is TGTGCCAGCAGCTTAGCTAACAGATACACCGGGGAGCTGTTTTTT.

The CDR3 loop reads CAISGQGRENTEAFF. The CDR3, as DNA: TGTGCCATCAGTGGACAGGGGCGGGAGAACACTGAAGCTTTCTTT. The V call is TRBV10-3, the J call TRBJ1-1, with 8 bases fitting TRBD1. The CDR3 covers 15 residues. Germline assignment: CDR1 ENHRY and CDR2 SYGVKD. The junction had 5 bases not matched to a gene; V was cut back by 4 bases and J by 1 base.

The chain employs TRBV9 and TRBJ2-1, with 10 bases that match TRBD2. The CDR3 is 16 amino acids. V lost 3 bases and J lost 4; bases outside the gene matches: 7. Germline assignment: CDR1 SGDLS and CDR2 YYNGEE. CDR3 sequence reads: CASSGQLAGPYNEQFF. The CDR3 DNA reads TGTGCCAGCAGCGGCCAACTAGCGGGACCGTACAATGAGCAGTTCTTC. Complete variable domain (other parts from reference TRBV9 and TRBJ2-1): DSGVTQTPKHLITATGQRVTLRCSPRSGDLSVYWYQQSLDQGLQFLIQYYNGEERAKGNILERFSAQQFPDLHSELNLSSLELGDSALYFCASSGQLAGPYNEQFFGPGTRLTVL.

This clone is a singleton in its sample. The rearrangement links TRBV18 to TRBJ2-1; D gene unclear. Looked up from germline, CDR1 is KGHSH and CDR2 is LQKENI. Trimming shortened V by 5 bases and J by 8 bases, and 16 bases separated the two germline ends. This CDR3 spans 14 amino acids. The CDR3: CASSTIGQVDEQFF. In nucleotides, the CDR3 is TGTGCCAGCTCAACGATAGGTCAGGTCGATGAGCAGTTCTTC.

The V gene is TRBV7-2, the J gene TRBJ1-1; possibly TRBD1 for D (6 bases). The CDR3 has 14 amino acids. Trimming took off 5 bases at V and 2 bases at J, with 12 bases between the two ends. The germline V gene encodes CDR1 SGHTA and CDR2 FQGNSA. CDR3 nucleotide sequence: TGTGCCAGCAGCCCGGACAGAACCAACACTGAAGCTTTCTTT. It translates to CASSPDRTNTEAFF. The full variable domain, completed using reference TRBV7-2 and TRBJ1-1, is GAGVSQSPSNKVTEKGKDVELRCDPISGHTALYWYRQSLGQGLEFLIYFQGNSAPDKSGLPSDRFSAERTGGSVSTLTIQRTQQEDSAVYLCASSPDRTNTEAFFGQGTRLTVV.

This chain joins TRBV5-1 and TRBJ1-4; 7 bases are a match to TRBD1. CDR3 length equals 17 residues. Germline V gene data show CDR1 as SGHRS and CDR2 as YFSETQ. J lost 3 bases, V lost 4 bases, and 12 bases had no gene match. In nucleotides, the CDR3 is TGCGCCAGCAGCCCCAGACAGGGAGCTTATGCTAATGAAAAACTGTTTTTT. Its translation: CASSPRQGAYANEKLFF.

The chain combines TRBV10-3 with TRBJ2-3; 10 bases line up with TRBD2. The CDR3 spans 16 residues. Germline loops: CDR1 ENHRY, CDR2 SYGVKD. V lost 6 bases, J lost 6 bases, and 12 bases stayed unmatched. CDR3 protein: CAIRHSGTSELDTQYF. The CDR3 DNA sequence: TGTGCCATCAGACACTCCGGGACTAGCGAGTTGGATACGCAGTATTTT.

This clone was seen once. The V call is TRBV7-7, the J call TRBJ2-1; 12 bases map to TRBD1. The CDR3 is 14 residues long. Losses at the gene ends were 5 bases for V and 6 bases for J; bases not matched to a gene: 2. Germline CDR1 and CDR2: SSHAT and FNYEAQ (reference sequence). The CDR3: CASSAGQGANEQFF. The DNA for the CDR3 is TGTGCCAGCAGCGCGGGACAGGGGGCCAATGAGCAGTTCTTC.

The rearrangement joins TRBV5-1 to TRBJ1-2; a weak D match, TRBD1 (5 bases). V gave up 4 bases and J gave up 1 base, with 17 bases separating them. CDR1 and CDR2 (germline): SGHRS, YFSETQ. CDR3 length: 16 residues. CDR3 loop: CASSPQGQADNYGYTF. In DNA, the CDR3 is TGCGCCAGCAGCCCCCAAGGACAAGCCGATAACTATGGCTACACCTTC.

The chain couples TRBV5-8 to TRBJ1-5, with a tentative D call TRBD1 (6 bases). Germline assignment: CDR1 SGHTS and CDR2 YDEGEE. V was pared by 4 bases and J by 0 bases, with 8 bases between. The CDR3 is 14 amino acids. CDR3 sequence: CASSRGYSNQPQHF. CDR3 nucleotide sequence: TGTGCCAGCAGCAGGGGGTATAGCAATCAGCCCCAGCATTTT. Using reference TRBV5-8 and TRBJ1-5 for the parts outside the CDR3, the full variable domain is EAGVTQSPTHLIKTRGQQATLRCSPISGHTSVYWYQQALGLGLQFLLWYDEGEERNRGNFPPRFSGRQFPNYSSELNVNALELEDSALYLCASSRGYSNQPQHFGDGTRLSIL.

In DNA form, the CDR3 reads TGTGCCACCCAGGGGCGAGCGGGAGTAGATACGCAGTATTTT. This gives the protein CATQGRAGVDTQYF. The chain employs TRBV10-3 and TRBJ2-3, with 8 bases that match TRBD2. Trimming at V came to 10 bases and at J to 5 bases, leaving 11 bases not matched to a gene. CDR1 is ENHRY, CDR2 SYGVKD, per germline. This CDR3 has 14 residues.

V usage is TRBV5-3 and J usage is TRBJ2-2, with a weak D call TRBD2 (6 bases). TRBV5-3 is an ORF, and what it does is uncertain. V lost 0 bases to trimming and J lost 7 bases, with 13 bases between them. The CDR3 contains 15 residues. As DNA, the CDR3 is TGTGCCAGAAGCTTGGCCGCGGGGCTCGACGGGGAGCTGTTTTTT. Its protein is CARSLAAGLDGELFF.

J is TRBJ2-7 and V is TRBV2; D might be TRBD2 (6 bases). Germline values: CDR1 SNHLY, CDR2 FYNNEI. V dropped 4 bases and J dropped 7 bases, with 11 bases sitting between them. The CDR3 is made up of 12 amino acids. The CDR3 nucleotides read TGTGCCAGCAGTGTGGCGGGACGGGAGCAGTACTTC. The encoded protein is CASSVAGREQYF.

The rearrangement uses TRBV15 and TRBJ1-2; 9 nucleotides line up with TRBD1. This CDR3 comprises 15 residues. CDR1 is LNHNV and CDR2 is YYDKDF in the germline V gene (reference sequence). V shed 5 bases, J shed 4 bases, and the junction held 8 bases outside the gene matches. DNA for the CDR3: TGTGCCACCAGCGGGAAGGGACAGGGATCCTATGGCTACACCTTC. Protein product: CATSGKGQGSYGYTF. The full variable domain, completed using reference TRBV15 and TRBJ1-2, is DAMVIQNPRYQVTQFGKPVTLSCSQTLNHNVMYWYQQKSSQAPKLLFHYYDKDFNNEADTPDNFQSRRPNTSFCFLDIRSPGLGDTAMYLCATSGKGQGSYGYTFGSGTRLTVV.

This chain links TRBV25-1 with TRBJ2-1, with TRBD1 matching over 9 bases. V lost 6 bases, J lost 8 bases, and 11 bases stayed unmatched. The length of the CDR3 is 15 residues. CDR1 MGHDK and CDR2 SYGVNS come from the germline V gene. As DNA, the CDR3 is TGTGCCAGCAGAGCCACCGGGACAGGGCTTCATGAGCAGTTCTTC. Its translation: CASRATGTGLHEQFF. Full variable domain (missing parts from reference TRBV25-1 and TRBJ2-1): EADIYQTPRYLVIGTGKKITLECSQTMGHDKMYWYQQDPGMELHLIHYSYGVNSTEKGDLSSESTVSRIRTEHFPLTLESARPSHTSQYLCASRATGTGLHEQFFGPGTRLTVL.

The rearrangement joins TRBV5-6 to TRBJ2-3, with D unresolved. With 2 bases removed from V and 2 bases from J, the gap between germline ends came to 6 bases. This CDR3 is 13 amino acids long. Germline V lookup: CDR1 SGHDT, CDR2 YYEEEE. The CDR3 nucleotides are TGTGCCAGCAGCTTTGCTACCACAGATACGCAGTATTTT. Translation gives CASSFATTDTQYF.

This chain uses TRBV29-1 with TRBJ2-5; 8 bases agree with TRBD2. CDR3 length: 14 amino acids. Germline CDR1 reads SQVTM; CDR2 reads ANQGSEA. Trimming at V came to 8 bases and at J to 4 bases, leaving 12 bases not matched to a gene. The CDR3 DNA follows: TGCAGCTCGGGGGGGCAGGGCATGGTAGAGACCCAGTACTTC. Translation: CSSGGQGMVETQYF.

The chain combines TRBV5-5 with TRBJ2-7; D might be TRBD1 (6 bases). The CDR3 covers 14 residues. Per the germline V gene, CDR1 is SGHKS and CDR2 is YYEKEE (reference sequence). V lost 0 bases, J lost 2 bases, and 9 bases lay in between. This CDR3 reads CASSLVGTTYEQYF. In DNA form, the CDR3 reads TGTGCCAGCAGCTTGGTGGGGACAACCTACGAGCAGTACTTC. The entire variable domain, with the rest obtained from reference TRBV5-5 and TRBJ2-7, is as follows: DAGVTQSPTHLIKTRGQQVTLRCSPISGHKSVSWYQQVLGQGPQFIFQYYEKEERGRGNFPDRFSARQFPNYSSELNVNALLLGDSALYLCASSLVGTTYEQYFGPGTRLTVT.

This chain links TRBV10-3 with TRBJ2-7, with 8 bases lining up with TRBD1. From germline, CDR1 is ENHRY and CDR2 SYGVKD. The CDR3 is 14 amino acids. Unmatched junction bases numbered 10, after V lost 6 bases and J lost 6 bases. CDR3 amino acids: CAISPAGGHAEQYF. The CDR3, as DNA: TGTGCCATCAGCCCAGCAGGGGGCCATGCCGAGCAGTACTTC.

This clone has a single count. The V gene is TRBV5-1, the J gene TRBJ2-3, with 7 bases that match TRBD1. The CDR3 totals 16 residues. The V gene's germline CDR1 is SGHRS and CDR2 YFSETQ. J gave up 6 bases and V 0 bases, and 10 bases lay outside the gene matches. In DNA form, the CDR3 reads TGCGCCAGCAGCTTGGGAGGGGGCGCCCGTTCGGATACGCAGTATTTT. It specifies CASSLGGGARSDTQYF. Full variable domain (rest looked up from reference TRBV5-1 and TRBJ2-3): KAGVTQTPRYLIKTRGQQVTLSCSPISGHRSVSWYQQTPGQGLQFLFEYFSETQRNKGNFPGRFSGRQFSNSRSEMNVSTLELGDSALYLCASSLGGGARSDTQYFGPGTRLTVL.

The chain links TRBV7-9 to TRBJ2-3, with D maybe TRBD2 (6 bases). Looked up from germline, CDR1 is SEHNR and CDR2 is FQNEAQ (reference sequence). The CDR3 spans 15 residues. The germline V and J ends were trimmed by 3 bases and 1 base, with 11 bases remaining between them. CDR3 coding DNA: TGTGCCAGCAGCTTGTTGGAGGGGCGCACAGATACGCAGTATTTT. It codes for CASSLLEGRTDTQYF. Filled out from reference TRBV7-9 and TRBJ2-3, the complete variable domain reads DTGVSQNPRHKITKRGQNVTFRCDPISEHNRLYWYRQTLGQGPEFLTYFQNEAQLEKSRLLSDRFSAERPKGSFSTLEIQRTEQGDSAMYLCASSLLEGRTDTQYFGPGTRLTVL.

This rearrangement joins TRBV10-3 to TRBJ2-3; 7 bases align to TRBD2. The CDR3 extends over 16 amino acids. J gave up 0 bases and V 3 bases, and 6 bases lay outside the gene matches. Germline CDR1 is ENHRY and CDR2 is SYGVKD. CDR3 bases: TGTGCCATCAGTGAAAGGCTAGCGGCCAGCACAGATACGCAGTATTTT. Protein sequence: CAISERLAASTDTQYF.

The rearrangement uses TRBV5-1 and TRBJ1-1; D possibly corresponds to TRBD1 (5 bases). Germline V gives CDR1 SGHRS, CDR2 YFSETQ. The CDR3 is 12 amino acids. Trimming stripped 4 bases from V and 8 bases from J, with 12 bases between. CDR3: CASSPGGHEAFF. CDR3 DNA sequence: TGCGCCAGCAGCCCCGGGGGTCACGAAGCTTTCTTT.

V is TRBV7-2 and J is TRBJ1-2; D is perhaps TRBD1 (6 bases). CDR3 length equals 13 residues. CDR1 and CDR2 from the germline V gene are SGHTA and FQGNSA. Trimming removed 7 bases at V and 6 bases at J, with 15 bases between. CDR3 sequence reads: CASMMGGRDGYTF. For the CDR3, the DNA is TGTGCCAGCATGATGGGGGGGCGTGATGGCTACACCTTC.

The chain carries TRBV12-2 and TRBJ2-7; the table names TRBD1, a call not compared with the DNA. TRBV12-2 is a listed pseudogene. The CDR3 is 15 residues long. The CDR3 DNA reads TGTGCAAGTCGCTTAGAAGCAGGGGGAGACTACGAGCAGTACTTC. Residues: CASRLEAGGDYEQYF.

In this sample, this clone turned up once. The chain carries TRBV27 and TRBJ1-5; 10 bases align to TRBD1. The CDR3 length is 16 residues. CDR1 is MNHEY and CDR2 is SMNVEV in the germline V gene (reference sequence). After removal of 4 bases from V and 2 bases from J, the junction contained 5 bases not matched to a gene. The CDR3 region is CASSSRDRGRNQPQHF. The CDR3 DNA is TGTGCCAGCAGTTCCAGGGACAGGGGACGCAATCAGCCCCAGCATTTT.

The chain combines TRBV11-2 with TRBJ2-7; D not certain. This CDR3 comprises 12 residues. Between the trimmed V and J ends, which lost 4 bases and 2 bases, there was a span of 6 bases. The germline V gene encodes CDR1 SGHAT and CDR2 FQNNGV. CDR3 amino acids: CASSSGAYEQYF. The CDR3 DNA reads TGTGCCAGCAGCTCCGGTGCCTACGAGCAGTACTTC.

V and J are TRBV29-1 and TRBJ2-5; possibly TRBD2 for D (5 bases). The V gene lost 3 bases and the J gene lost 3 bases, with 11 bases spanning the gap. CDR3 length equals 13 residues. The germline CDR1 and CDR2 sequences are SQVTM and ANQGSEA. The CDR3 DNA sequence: TGCAGCGTTGATTTCCGGCGGGAAGAGACCCAGTACTTC. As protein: CSVDFRREETQYF.

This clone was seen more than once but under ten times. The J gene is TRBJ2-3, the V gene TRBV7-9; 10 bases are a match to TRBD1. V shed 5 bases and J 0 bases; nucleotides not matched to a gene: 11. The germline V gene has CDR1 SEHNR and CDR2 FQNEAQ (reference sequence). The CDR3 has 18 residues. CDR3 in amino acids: CASSLHPRTGGSTDTQYF. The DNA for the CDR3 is TGTGCCAGCAGCCTTCATCCCCGGACAGGGGGTAGCACAGATACGCAGTATTTT.